These 14 T cell receptor beta chains originate from one sample sequenced in a study of CD8+CD57+ T cells in acquired aplastic anemia. TCR beta VDJ and CDR3 were profiled, and genomic DNA was the template. One entry per CDR3 protein results from TCRdb running MiXCR on the reads. The sample includes hundreds of thousands of distinct CDR3 sequences, around 60% of them seen just once. The sequencing sample was made of sorted CD4+, CD8+, or CD8+CD57+ T cells (not recorded which) from PBMCs. The receptor set was obtained from a human donor with severe aplastic anemia or a healthy control (not recorded which).

J is TRBJ2-3 and V is TRBV5-1, with D uncertain. Germline-derived CDR1 and CDR2 are SGHRS and YFSETQ. The V end lost 4 bases, the J end lost 6 bases, and 9 bases lay between the germline ends. This CDR3 has 12 residues. The chain's CDR3 is CASSLNSDTQYF. The DNA of the CDR3 is TGCGCCAGCAGCCTTAATTCGGATACGCAGTATTTT. Full variable domain (rest looked up from reference TRBV5-1 and TRBJ2-3): KAGVTQTPRYLIKTRGQQVTLSCSPISGHRSVSWYQQTPGQGLQFLFEYFSETQRNKGNFPGRFSGRQFSNSRSEMNVSTLELGDSALYLCASSLNSDTQYFGPGTRLTVL.

This clonotype was counted at least ten times. This chain uses TRBV6-1 with TRBJ1-5; 7 nucleotides align to TRBD1. This CDR3 has 17 residues. Germline V gene lookup returns CDR1 MNHNS and CDR2 SASEGT. J was trimmed by 3 bases and V by 10 bases; bases with no gene match: 18. CDR3 region: CATLRALTGAVNQPQHF. The CDR3 DNA reads as TGTGCCACCTTGAGGGCCCTTACAGGGGCGGTCAATCAGCCCCAGCATTTT.

This clonotype showed up just once. One end of the junction does not line up with germline, which may come from a read error. The chain employs TRBV6-2 or TRBV6-3 and TRBJ1-4; D remains unclear. The germline gives CDR1 MNHEY, CDR2 SVGEGT. The CDR3 extends over 14 amino acids. CDR3 in amino acids: CVSSPSATNEKLFF. The CDR3, as DNA: TGTGTCAGCAGCCCGAGCGCAACTAATGAAAAACTGTTTTTT.

The V and J genes are TRBV12-3 or TRBV12-4 and TRBJ2-1, with D unclear. V shed 5 bases and J shed 5 bases, with 10 bases lying between them. This CDR3 comprises 13 residues. CDR3 region: CASSQSDHNEQFF. The CDR3, as DNA: TGTGCCAGCAGTCAAAGTGACCACAATGAGCAGTTCTTC.

This clonotype was observed once. V usage is TRBV29-1 and J usage is TRBJ2-3; D remains ambiguous. The CDR3 runs 14 residues. Germline V gene lookup returns CDR1 SQVTM and CDR2 ANQGSEA. Between the trimmed V and J ends, which lost 7 bases and 2 bases, there was a span of 16 bases. In nucleotides, the CDR3 is TGCAGCGCCCCCCCCACCGGAGCCACAGATACGCAGTATTTT. Its translation is CSAPPTGATDTQYF.

For this clonotype: The CDR3 carries no conserved terminal phenylalanine or tryptophan, so it likely arises from a read error. The chain has TRBV29-1 and TRBJ1-3; perhaps TRBD1 as D (5 bases). The CDR3 runs 11 residues. Germline CDR1 SQVTM, CDR2 ANQGSEA. The CDR3 loop is CTGGSGNTIYL. DNA of the CDR3: TGCACCGGGGGTTCTGGAAACACCATATATCTT.

Of note for this clonotype: One junction end does not reproduce the germline sequence, and a read error may be involved. The chain carries TRBV7-4 and TRBJ2-3; the D gene is possibly TRBD1 (6 bases). The CDR3 consists of 17 residues. CDR1 is SGHVT and CDR2 is SQSDAQ in the germline V gene. CDR3 sequence: CASSLGLRGPEHRYAVF. The DNA of the CDR3 is TGTGCCAGCAGCTTAGGGCTCAGGGGACCAGAGCACAGATACGCAGTATTT.

This clonotype came up many times. The V gene is TRBV6-6, the J gene TRBJ1-5; D might be TRBD1 (6 bases). This CDR3 has 17 amino acids. Deletions cut 0 bases from V and 6 bases from J, with 18 bases between. Germline assignment: CDR1 MNHNY and CDR2 SVGAGI (reference sequence). The DNA for the CDR3 is TGTGCCAGCAGTTACTCAAAGGGGGGGACGGACATTCAGCCCCAGCATTTT. Encoded protein: CASSYSKGGTDIQPQHF.

The chain links TRBV20-1 to TRBJ1-2, with D perhaps matching TRBD1 (6 bases). Germline CDR1 is DFQATT and CDR2 is SNEGSKA (reference sequence). The germline V and J ends were trimmed by 1 base and 9 bases, with 24 bases remaining between them. This CDR3 is 16 amino acids long. The CDR3, as DNA: TGCAGTGCTAGAGTTAGACAGGATACGCACAGGGTGAGCTACACCTTC. Amino acid sequence: CSARVRQDTHRVSYTF.

The chain joins TRBV19 to TRBJ2-7, with D perhaps matching TRBD2 (5 bases). V was pared by 1 base and J by 2 bases, with 15 bases between. CDR3 size: 16 residues. CDR1 LNHDA and CDR2 SQIVND come from the germline V gene (reference sequence). CDR3 sequence (DNA): TGTGCCAGTAGTATAGCCGAGGGAGACACGACCTACGAGCAGTACTTC. Protein: CASSIAEGDTTYEQYF.

This clonotype was detected many times. This chain uses TRBV5-1 with TRBJ1-6; D uncertain. The CDR3 has 14 amino acids. Germline lookup yields CDR1 SGHRS and CDR2 YFSETQ. V shed 0 bases and J shed 6 bases, with 7 bases lying between them. The CDR3 sequence is CASSLDGSNSPLHF. The CDR3 DNA reads as TGCGCCAGCAGCTTGGATGGGAGTAATTCACCCCTCCACTTT.

This clonotype was observed at least ten times. The rearrangement joins TRBV7-3 to TRBJ2-1; maybe TRBD1 (5 bases). CDR1 SGHTA and CDR2 FQGTGA come from the germline V gene. The germline V and J ends were trimmed by 3 bases and 5 bases, with 17 bases remaining between them. CDR3 size: 16 residues. For the CDR3, the DNA is TGTGCCAGCAGCTTTTCCCCCGGACAAGGACACAATGAGCAGTTCTTC. This translates into CASSFSPGQGHNEQFF.

The genes are TRBV10-3 and TRBJ1-5, with a possible D match to TRBD1 (6 bases). V lost 1 base and J lost 3, with 19 bases in between. Germline V lookup: CDR1 ENHRY, CDR2 SYGVKD. The CDR3 has 18 amino acids. CDR3 protein: CAISEYGSGQPFNQPQHF. The CDR3 coding sequence is TGTGCCATCAGTGAGTATGGTTCTGGACAGCCATTCAATCAGCCCCAGCATTTT.

This clonotype was detected many times. This chain connects TRBV12-3 or TRBV12-4 to TRBJ1-2; the D is unclear. V lost 3 bases and J 4 bases, leaving 3 bases between the germline ends. The CDR3 has 11 amino acids. The CDR3 spells CASSLGYGYTF. As DNA, the CDR3 is TGTGCCAGCAGTTTGGGCTATGGCTACACCTTC.